Listed here are 5 T cell receptor beta chains from one sample, sequenced in a study of CD8 T cells in ankylosing spondylitis. TCRdb re-called the 5' RACE reads with MiXCR, one entry per CDR3 protein. The sample records about 360,000 distinct CDR3 sequences, 20% to 25% being singletons. Sequencing used blood, either unsorted or a sorted T cell fraction (not recorded which). All receptors derive from a male donor with ankylosing spondylitis or in good health (not recorded which).

The V gene is TRBV12-3 or TRBV12-4, the J gene TRBJ2-1, with D possibly being TRBD1 (6 bases). Trimming left V 6 bases short and J 7 bases short, with 10 bases between. The CDR3 length is 12 residues. The CDR3 nucleotides are TGTGCCAGCAGACCAGGGGTAAATGAGCAGTTCTTC. Its protein is CASRPGVNEQFF.

The J gene is TRBJ2-7, the V gene TRBV27; 10 bases map to TRBD2. CDR3 size: 15 residues. Germline lookup yields CDR1 MNHEY and CDR2 SMNVEV (reference sequence). Trimming removed 9 bases from V and 5 bases from J; junction bases left unmatched: 13. The CDR3 DNA sequence: TGTGCCAGTCACTGGGGGCTAGCGGGGGCCAACGAGCAGTACTTC. The encoded protein is CASHWGLAGANEQYF.

This chain joins TRBV27 and TRBJ2-1, with 11 bases aligning to TRBD2. The CDR3 spans 13 residues. The ends lost 7 bases at V and 10 bases at J; junction bases unmatched: 6. Germline assignment: CDR1 MNHEY and CDR2 SMNVEV (reference sequence). CDR3 residues: CASMPLAGEEQFF. DNA for the CDR3: TGTGCCAGCATGCCACTAGCGGGGGAAGAGCAGTTCTTC.

The V and J genes are TRBV12-3 or TRBV12-4 and TRBJ2-5; D tentatively fits TRBD1 or TRBD2 (5 bases each). This CDR3 region has 17 residues. The V and J ends lost 1 base and 5 bases respectively, with 20 bases between them. CDR3 protein: CASSLVPPGRGEETQYF. The DNA for the CDR3 is TGTGCCAGCAGTTTAGTCCCGCCGGGACGGGGAGAGGAGACCCAGTACTTC.

The chain couples TRBV27 to TRBJ2-1, with a tentative D call TRBD1 (5 bases). Germline V gene data show CDR1 as MNHEY and CDR2 as SMNVEV (reference sequence). Trimming shortened V by 0 bases and J by 6 bases, and 9 bases separated the two germline ends. The CDR3 length is 14 residues. The CDR3 is CASSLSGHLNEQFF. CDR3 DNA: TGTGCCAGCAGTTTATCTGGACACCTCAATGAGCAGTTCTTC.